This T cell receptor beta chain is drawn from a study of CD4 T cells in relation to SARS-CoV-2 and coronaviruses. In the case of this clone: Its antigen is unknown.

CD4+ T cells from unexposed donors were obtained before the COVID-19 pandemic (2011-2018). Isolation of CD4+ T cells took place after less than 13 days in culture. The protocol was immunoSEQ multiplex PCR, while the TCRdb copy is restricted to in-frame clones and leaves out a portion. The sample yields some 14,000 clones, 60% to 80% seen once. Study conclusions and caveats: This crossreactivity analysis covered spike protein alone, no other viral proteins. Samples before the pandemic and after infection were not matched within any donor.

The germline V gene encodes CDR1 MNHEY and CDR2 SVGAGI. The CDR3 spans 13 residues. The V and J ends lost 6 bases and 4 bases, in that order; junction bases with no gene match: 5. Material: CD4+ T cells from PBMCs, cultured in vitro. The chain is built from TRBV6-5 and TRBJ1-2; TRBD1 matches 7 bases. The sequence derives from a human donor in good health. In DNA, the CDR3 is TGTGCCAGCAGCGGGGACAGACTCTATGGCTACACCTTC. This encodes CASSGDRLYGYTF.